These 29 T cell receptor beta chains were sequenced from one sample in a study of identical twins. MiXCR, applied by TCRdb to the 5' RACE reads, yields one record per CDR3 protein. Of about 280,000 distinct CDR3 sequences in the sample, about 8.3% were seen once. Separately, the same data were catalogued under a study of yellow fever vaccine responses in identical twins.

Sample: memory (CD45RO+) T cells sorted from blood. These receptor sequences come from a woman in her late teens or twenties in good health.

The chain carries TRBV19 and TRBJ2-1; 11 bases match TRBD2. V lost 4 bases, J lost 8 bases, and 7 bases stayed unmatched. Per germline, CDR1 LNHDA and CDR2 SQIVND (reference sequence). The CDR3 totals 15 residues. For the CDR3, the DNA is TGTGCCAGTAGTACGATAGCGGGGGGGCGCGATGAGCAGTTCTTC. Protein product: CASSTIAGGRDEQFF.

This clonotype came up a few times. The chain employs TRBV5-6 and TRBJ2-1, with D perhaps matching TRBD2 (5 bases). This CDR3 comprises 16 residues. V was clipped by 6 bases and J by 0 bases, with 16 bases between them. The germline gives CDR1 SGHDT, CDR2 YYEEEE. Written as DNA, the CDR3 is TGTGCCAGCATCCGTGTCGGGGATTTCTCCTACAATGAGCAGTTCTTC. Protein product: CASIRVGDFSYNEQFF.

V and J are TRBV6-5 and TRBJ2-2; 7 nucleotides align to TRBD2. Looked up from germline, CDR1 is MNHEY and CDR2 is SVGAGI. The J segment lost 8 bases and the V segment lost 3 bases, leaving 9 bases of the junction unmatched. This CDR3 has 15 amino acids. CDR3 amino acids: CASSYEGAGAGELFF. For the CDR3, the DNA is TGTGCCAGCAGTTATGAAGGGGCGGGAGCGGGGGAGCTGTTTTTT.

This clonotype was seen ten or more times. CDR3 in DNA: TGCGCCAGCAGCCAGTACTGGGGAGAGACAGGGAGCAATCAGCCCCAGCATTTT. Its protein is CASSQYWGETGSNQPQHF. The rearrangement joins TRBV4-1 to TRBJ1-5; TRBD1 agrees at 7 bases. The V segment lost 3 bases and the J segment 1 base; nucleotides outside the gene matches: 12. Germline CDR1 reads MGHRA; CDR2 reads YSYEKL. The CDR3 spans 18 residues.

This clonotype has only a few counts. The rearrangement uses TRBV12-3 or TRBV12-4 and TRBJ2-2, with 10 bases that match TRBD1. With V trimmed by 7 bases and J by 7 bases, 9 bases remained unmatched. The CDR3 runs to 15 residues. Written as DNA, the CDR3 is TGTGCCAGCAAAGGACAGGGGGGAGGAATCGGGGAGCTGTTTTTT. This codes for CASKGQGGGIGELFF.

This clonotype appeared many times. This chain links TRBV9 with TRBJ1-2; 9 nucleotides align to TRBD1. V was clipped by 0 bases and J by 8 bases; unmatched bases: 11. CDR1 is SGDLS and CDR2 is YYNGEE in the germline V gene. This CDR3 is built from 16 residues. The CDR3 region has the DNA TGTGCCAGCAGCGTAGGGCAGGTGACAGGGGGAGAGGGCTACACCTTC. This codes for CASSVGQVTGGEGYTF.

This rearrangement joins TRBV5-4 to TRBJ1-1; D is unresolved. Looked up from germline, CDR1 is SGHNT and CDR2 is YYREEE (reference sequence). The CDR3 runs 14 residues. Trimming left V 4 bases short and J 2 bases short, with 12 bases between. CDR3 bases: TGTGCCAGCAGCATTCAGGTTTCCAACACTGAAGCTTTCTTT. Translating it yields CASSIQVSNTEAFF.

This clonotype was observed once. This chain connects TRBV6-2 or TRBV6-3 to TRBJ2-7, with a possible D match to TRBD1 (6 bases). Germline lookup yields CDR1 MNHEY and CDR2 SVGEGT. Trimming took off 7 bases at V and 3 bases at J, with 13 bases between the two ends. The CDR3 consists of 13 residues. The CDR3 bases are TGTGCCAGCAAGGGGGATACCCACTACGAGCAGTACTTC. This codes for CASKGDTHYEQYF.

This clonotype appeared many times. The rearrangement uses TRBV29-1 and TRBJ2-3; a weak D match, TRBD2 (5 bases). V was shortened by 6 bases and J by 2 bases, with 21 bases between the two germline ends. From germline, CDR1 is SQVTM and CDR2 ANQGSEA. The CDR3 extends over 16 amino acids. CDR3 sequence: CSVSAERAVLTDTQYF. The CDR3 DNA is TGCAGCGTCTCGGCAGAGAGGGCAGTACTCACAGATACGCAGTATTTT.

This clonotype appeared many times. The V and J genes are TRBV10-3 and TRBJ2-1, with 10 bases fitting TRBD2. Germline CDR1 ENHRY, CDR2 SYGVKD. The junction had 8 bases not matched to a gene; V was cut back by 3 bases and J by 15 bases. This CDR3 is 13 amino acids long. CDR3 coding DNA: TGTGCCATCAGTGATCGGGCTAGCGGGGGTTTGTTCTTC. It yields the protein CAISDRASGGLFF.

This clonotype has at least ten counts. CDR3 bases: TGCAGTGCTACGAGGGAACAGGGAGGGACAGATACGCAGTATTTT. Its protein product is CSATREQGGTDTQYF. This sequence joins TRBV20-1 and TRBJ2-3; TRBD2 might be the D (7 bases). Trimming removed 4 bases at V and 3 bases at J, with 17 bases between. The CDR3 contains 15 residues. Per germline, CDR1 DFQATT and CDR2 SNEGSKA (reference sequence).

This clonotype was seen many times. The CDR3 sequence is CASSLISGELFF. The CDR3 DNA is TGTGCCAGCAGTTTAATTTCCGGGGAGCTGTTTTTT. The J gene is TRBJ2-2, the V gene TRBV12-3 or TRBV12-4, with D unclear. With 2 bases removed from V and 6 bases from J, the gap between germline ends came to 4 bases. The CDR3 is 12 residues long.

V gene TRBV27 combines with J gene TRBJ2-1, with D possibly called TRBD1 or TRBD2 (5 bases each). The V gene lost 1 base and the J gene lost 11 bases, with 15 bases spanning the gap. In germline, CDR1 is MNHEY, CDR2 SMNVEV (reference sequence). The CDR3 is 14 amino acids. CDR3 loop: CASSLWDRTGKQFF. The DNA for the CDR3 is TGTGCCAGCAGTTTATGGGACCGGACGGGGAAGCAGTTCTTC.

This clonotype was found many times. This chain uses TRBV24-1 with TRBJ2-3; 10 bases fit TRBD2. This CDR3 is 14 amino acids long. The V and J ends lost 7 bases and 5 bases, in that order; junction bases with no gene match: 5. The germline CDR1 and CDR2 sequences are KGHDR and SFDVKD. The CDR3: CATRAGGLGDTQYF. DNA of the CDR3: TGTGCCACCAGAGCGGGAGGGCTGGGAGATACGCAGTATTTT.

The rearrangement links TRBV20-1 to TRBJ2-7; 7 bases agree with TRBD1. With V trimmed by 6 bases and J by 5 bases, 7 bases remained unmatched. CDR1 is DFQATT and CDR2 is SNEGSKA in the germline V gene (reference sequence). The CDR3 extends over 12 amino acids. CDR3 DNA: TGCAGTGCGACCTTACAGGGGAACGAGCAGTACTTC. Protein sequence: CSATLQGNEQYF.

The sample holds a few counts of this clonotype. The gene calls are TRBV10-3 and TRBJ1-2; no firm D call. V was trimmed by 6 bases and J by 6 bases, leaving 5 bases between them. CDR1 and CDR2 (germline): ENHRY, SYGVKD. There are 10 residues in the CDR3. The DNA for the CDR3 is TGTGCCATCAGGACGGATGGCTACACCTTC. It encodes CAIRTDGYTF.

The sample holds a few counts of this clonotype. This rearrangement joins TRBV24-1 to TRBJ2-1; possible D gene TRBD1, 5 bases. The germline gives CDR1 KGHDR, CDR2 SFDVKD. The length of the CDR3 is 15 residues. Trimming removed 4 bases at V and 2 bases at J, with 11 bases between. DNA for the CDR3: TGTGCCACCAGTGACCCTTCGGACACCTACAATGAGCAGTTCTTC. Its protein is CATSDPSDTYNEQFF.

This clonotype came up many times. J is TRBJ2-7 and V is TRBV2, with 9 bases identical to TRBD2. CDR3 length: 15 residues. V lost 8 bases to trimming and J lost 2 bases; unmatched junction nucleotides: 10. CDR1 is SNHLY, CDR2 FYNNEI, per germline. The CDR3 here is CASLYQAGGPYEQYF. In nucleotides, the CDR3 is TGTGCCAGCCTTTACCAAGCGGGAGGCCCCTACGAGCAGTACTTC.

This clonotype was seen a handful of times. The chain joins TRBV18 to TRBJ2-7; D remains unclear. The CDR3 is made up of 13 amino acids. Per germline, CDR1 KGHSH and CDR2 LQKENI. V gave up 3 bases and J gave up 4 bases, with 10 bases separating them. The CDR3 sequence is CASSPDPGYEQYV. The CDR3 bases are TGTGCCAGCTCACCGGACCCTGGATACGAGCAGTACGTC.

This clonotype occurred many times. CDR3 loop: CAISGETGYEQYV. The CDR3 bases are TGTGCCATCAGTGGAGAGACAGGCTACGAGCAGTACGTC. The J gene is TRBJ2-7, the V gene TRBV10-3; tentative D call: TRBD1 (6 bases). The CDR3 loop spans 13 amino acids. The V gene's germline CDR1 is ENHRY and CDR2 SYGVKD. The V and J ends lost 4 bases and 3 bases respectively, with 10 bases between them.

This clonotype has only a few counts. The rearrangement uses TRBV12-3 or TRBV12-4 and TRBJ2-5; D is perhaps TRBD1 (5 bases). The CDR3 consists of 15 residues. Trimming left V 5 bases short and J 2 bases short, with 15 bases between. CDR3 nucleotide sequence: TGTGCCAGCAGTCCCCTTAAGGGGCCGCAAGAGACCCAGTACTTC. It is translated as CASSPLKGPQETQYF.

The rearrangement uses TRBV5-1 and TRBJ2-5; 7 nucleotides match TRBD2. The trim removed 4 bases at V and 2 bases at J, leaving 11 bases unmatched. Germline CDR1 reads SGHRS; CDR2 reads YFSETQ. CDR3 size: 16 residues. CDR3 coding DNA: TGCGCCAGCAGCCCTCGGTTGCCGGGGGGACAAGAGACCCAGTACTTC. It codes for CASSPRLPGGQETQYF.

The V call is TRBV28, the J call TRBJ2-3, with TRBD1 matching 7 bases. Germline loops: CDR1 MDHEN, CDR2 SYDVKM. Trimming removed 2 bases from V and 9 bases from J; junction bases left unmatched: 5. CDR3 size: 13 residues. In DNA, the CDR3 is TGTGCCAGCAGTTTACCTCAACAGGGGACGCAGTATTTT. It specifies CASSLPQQGTQYF.

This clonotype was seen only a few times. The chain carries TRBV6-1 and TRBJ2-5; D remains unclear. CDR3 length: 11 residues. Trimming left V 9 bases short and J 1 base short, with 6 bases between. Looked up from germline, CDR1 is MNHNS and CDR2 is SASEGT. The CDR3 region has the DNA TGTGCCAGGCGCAGCCAAGAGACCCAGTACTTC. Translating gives CARRSQETQYF.

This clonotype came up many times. This CDR3 is CASTRGQGGPFQFRDEQFF. CDR3 nucleotides: TGTGCCAGCACACGGGGACAGGGGGGCCCGTTTCAGTTTCGAGATGAGCAGTTCTTC. This chain uses TRBV6-1 with TRBJ2-1; TRBD1 aligns across 11 bases. This CDR3 has 19 amino acids. The ends lost 7 bases at V and 8 bases at J; junction bases unmatched: 22. Germline V lookup: CDR1 MNHNS, CDR2 SASEGT.

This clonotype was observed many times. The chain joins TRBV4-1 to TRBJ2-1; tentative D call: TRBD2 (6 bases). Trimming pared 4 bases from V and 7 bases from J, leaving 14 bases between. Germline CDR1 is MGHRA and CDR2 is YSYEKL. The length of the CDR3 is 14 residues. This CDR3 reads CASSPGLLGNEQFF. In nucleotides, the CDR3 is TGCGCCAGCAGCCCAGGACTACTTGGGAATGAGCAGTTCTTC.

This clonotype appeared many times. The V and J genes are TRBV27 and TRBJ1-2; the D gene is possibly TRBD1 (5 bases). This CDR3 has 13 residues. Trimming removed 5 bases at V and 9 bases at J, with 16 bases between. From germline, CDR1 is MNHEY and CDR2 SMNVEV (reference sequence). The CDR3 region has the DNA TGTGCCAGCAGTCCCGCTGGGGCCTACAGCTACACCTTC. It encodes CASSPAGAYSYTF.

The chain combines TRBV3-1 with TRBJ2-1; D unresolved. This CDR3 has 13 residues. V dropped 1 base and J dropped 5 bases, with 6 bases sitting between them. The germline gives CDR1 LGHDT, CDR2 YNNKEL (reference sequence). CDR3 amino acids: CASSQVRNNEQFF. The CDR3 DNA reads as TGTGCCAGCAGCCAAGTGAGGAACAATGAGCAGTTCTTC.

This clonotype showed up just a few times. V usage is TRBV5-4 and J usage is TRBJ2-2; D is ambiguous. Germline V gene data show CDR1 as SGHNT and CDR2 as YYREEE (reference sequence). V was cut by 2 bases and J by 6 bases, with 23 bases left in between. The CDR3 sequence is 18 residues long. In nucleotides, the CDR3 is TGTGCCAGCAGCTTCGACCTCGCAGGTGCCCCGTCTCCCGGGGAGCTGTTTTTT. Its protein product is CASSFDLAGAPSPGELFF. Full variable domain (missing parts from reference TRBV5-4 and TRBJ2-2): ETGVTQSPTHLIKTRGQQVTLRCSSQSGHNTVSWYQQALGQGPQFIFQYYREEENGRGNFPPRFSGLQFPNYSSELNVNALELDDSALYLCASSFDLAGAPSPGELFFGEGSRLTVL.